This T cell receptor beta chain was captured in a study of blood T cell repertoires in COVID-19. Measured with immunoSEQ multiplex PCR; TCRdb has only the in-frame clones, and not every one. The repertoire has about 280,000 clones, around 90% of them found once; the top ten carry less than 0.95%. The germline V gene has CDR1 MNHNS and CDR2 SASEGT. The CDR3 totals 15 residues. V was trimmed by 2 bases and J by 2 bases, leaving 11 bases between them. V is TRBV6-1 and J is TRBJ2-3; D uncertain. Sequenced material: peripheral blood. The sequence derives from a woman aged 40 to 50 who had recovered from COVID-19. The CDR3 loop is CASSESVGFTDTQYF. Written as DNA, the CDR3 is TGTGCCAGCAGTGAATCGGTCGGTTTCACAGATACGCAGTATTTT.